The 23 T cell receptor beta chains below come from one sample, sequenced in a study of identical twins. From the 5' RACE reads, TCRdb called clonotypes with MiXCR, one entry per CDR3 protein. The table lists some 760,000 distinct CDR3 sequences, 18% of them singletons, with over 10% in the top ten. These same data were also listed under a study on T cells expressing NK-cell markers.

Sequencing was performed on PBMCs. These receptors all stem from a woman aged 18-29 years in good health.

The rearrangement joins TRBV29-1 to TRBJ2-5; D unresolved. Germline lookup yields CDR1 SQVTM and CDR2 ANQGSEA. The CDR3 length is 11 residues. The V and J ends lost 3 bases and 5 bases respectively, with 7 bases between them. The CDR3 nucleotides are TGCAGCGTTGATCGGCTTGAGACCCAGTACTTC. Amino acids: CSVDRLETQYF. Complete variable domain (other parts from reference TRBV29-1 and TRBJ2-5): SAVISQKPSRDICQRGTSLTIQCQVDSQVTMMFWYRQQPGQSLTLIATANQGSEATYESGFVIDKFPISRPNLTFSTLTVSNMSPEDSSIYLCSVDRLETQYFGPGTRLLVL.

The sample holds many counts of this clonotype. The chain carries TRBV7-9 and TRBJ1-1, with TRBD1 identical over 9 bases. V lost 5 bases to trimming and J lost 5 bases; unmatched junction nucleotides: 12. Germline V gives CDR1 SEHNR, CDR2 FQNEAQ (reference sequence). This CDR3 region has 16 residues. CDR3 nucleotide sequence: TGTGCCAGCAGCCCGTTTACAGGGGGCGGAAGGACTGAAGCTTTCTTT. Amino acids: CASSPFTGGGRTEAFF.

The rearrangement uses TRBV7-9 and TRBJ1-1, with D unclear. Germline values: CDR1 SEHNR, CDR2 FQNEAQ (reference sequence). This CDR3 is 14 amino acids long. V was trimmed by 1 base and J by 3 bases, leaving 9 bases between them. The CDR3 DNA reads TGTGCCAGCAGCTTAGTAGACGGAGACACTGAAGCTTTCTTT. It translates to CASSLVDGDTEAFF.

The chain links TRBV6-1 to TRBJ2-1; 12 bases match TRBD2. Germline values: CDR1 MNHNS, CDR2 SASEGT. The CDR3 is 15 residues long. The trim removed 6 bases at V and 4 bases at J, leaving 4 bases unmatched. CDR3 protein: CASRLLAGGYNEQFF. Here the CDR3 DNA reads TGTGCCAGCAGGCTTCTAGCGGGAGGGTACAATGAGCAGTTCTTC.

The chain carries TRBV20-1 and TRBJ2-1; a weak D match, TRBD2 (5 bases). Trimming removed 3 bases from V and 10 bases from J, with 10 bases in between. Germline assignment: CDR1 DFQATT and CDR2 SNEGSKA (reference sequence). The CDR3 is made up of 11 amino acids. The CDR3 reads CSARGTREQFF. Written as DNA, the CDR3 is TGCAGTGCTAGGGGCACTAGAGAGCAGTTCTTC.

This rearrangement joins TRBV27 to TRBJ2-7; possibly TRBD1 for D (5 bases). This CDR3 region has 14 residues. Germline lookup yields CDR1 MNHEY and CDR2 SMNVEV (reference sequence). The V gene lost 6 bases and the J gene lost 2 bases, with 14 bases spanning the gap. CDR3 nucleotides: TGTGCCAGCAGCACTTCAGGGTTTCCCTACGAGCAGTACTTC. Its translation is CASSTSGFPYEQYF.

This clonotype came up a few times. CDR3 in DNA: TGTGCCAGCAGTGGCAGACCGAATGATGGCTACACCTTC. It translates to CASSGRPNDGYTF. V gene TRBV2 combines with J gene TRBJ1-2, with D unclear. The V and J ends lost 4 bases and 6 bases respectively, with 12 bases between them. The CDR3 consists of 13 residues. CDR1 is SNHLY, CDR2 FYNNEI, per germline.

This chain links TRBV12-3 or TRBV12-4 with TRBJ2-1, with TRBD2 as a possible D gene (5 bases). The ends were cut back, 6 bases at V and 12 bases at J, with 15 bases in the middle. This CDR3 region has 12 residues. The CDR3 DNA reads TGTGCCAGCAGCCGGGATCACGTAGGGCAGTTCTTC. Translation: CASSRDHVGQFF.

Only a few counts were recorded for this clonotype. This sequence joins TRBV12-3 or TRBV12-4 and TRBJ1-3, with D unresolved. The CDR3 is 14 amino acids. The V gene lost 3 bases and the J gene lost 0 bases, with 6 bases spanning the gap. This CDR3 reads CASSLQHSGNTIYF. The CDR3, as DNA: TGTGCCAGCAGTTTGCAACACTCTGGAAACACCATATATTTT.

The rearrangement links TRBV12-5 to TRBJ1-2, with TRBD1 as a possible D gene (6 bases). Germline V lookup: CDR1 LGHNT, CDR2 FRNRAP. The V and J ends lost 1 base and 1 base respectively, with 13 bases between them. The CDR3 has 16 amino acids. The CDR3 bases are TGTGCTAGTGGTTTGGCAGGACAGCCCCTTAACTATGGCTACACCTTC. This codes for CASGLAGQPLNYGYTF.

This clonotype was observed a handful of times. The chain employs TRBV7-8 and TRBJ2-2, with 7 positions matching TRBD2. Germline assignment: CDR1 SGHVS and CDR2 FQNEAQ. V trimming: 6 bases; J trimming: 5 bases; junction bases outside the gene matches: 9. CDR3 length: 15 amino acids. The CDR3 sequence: CASRGRAGWTGELFF. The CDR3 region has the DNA TGTGCCAGCAGGGGACGAGCGGGGTGGACCGGGGAGCTGTTTTTT.

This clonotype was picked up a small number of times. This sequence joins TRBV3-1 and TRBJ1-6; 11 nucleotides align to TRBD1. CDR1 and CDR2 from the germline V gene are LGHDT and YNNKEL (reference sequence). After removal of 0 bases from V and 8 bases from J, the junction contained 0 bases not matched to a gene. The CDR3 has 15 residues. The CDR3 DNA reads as TGTGCCAGCAGCCAAGAGGGACAGGGGGATTCACCCCTCCACTTT. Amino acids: CASSQEGQGDSPLHF.

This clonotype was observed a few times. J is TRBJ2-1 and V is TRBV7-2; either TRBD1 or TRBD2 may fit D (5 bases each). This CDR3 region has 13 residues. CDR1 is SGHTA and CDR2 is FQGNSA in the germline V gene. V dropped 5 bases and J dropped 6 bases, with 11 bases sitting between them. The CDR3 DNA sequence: TGTGCCAGCAGCGGGACCCTAGCCAATGAGCAGTTCTTC. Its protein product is CASSGTLANEQFF.

Written as DNA, the CDR3 is TGTGCCAGCAGCTTAGCGCTCTGGCGGGGAGGTTCGGATACGCAGTATTTT. Translating gives CASSLALWRGGSDTQYF. The chain carries TRBV7-2 and TRBJ2-3; D might be TRBD2 (6 bases). The V gene lost 0 bases and the J gene lost 6 bases, with 19 bases spanning the gap. The CDR3 covers 17 residues. Germline values: CDR1 SGHTA, CDR2 FQGNSA.

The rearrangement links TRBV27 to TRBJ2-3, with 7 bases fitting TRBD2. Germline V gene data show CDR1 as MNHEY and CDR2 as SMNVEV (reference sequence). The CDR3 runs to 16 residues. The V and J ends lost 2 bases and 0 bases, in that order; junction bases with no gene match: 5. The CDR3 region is CASSLTGGISTDTQYF. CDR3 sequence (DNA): TGTGCCAGCAGTTTAACCGGGGGGATTAGCACAGATACGCAGTATTTT.

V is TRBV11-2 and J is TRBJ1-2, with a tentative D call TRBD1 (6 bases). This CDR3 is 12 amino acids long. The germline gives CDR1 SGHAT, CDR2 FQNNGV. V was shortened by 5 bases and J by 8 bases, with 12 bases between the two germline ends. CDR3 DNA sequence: TGTGCCAGCAGCCAGGGGCCAGAGGGCTACACCTTC. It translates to CASSQGPEGYTF.

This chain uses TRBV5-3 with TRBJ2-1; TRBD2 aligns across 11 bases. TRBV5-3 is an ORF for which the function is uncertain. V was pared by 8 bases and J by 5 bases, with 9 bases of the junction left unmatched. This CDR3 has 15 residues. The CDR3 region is CARSRGLAVNNEQFF. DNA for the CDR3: TGTGCCAGGAGCCGGGGACTAGCGGTAAACAATGAGCAGTTCTTC.

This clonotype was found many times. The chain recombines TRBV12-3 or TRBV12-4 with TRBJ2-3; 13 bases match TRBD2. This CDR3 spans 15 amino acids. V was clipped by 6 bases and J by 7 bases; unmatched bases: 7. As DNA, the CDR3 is TGTGCCAGCAGGGGGAGACTAGCGGGGGGCCATACGCAGTATTTT. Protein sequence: CASRGRLAGGHTQYF.

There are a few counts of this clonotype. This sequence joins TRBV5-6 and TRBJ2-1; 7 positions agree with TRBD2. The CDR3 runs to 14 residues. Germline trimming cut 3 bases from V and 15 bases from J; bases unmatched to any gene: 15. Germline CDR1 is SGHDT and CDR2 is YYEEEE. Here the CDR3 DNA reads TGTGCCAGCAGCTCCCGATCGAGCGGGAACCCCCCGTTCTTC. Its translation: CASSSRSSGNPPFF.

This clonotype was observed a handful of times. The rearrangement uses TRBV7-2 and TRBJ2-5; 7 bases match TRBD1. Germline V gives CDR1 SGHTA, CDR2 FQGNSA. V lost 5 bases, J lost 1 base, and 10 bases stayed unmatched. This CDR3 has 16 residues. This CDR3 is CASSPHSDRFQETQYF. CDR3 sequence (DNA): TGTGCCAGCAGCCCCCACTCGGACAGGTTCCAAGAGACCCAGTACTTC.

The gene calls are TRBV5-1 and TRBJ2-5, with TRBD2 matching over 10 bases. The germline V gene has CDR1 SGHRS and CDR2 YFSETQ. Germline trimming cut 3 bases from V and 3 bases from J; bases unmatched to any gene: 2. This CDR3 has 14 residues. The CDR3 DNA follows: TGCGCCAGCAGCTCTAGCGGGGGAAAAGAGACCCAGTACTTC. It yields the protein CASSSSGGKETQYF. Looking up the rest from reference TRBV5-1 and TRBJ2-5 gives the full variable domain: KAGVTQTPRYLIKTRGQQVTLSCSPISGHRSVSWYQQTPGQGLQFLFEYFSETQRNKGNFPGRFSGRQFSNSRSEMNVSTLELGDSALYLCASSSSGGKETQYFGPGTRLLVL.

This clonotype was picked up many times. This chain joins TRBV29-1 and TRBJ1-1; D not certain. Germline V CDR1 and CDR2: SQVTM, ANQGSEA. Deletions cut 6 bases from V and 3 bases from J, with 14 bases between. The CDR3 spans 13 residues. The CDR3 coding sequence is TGCAGCGTCCTACAGCGAAGGGACACTGAAGCTTTCTTT. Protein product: CSVLQRRDTEAFF. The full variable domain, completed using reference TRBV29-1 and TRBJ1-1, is SAVISQKPSRDICQRGTSLTIQCQVDSQVTMMFWYRQQPGQSLTLIATANQGSEATYESGFVIDKFPISRPNLTFSTLTVSNMSPEDSSIYLCSVLQRRDTEAFFGQGTRLTVV.

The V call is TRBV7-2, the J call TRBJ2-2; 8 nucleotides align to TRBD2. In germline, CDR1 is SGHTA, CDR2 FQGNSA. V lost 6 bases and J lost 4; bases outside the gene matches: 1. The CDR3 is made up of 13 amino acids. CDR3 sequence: CASRTSATGELFF. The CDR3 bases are TGTGCCAGCAGGACTAGCGCCACCGGGGAGCTGTTTTTT. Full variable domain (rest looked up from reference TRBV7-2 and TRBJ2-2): GAGVSQSPSNKVTEKGKDVELRCDPISGHTALYWYRQSLGQGLEFLIYFQGNSAPDKSGLPSDRFSAERTGGSVSTLTIQRTQQEDSAVYLCASRTSATGELFFGEGSRLTVL.